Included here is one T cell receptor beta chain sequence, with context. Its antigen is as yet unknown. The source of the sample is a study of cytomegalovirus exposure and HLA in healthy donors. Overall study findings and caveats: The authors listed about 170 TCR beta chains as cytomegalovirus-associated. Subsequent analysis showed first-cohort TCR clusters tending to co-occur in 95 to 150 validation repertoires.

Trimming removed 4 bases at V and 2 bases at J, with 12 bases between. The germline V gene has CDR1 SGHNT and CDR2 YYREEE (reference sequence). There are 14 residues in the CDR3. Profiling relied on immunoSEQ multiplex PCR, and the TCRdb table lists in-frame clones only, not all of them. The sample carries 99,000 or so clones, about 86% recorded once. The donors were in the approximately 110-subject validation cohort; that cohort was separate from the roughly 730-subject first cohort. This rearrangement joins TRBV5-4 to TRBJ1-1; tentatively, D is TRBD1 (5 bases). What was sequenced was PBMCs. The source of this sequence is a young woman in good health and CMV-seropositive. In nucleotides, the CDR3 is TGTGCCAGCAGCGTAGGGACTTTAAACACTGAAGCTTTCTTT. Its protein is CASSVGTLNTEAFF.